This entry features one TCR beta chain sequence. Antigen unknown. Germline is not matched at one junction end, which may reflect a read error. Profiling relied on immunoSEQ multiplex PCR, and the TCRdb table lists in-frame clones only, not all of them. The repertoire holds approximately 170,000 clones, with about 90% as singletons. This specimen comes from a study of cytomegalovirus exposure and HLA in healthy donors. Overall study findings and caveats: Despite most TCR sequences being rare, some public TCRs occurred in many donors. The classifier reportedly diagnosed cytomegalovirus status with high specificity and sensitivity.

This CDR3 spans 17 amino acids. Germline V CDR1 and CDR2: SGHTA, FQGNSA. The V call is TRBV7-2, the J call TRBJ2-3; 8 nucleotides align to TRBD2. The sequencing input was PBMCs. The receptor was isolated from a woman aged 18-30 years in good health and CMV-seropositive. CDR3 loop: CASSLSRGLGVTDTQYF. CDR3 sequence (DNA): TGCGCCAGCAGCTTATCAAGGGGACTAGGGGTGACAGATACGCAGTATTTT.